This TCR beta chain was documented in a study of shared clonotypes between healthy human individuals. As for the study in general: Those who served as donors were two women and three men between the ages of 18 and 49. General observations from the study: Among non-shared clonotypes, generation probabilities were lower than among those shared by all four donors.

The CDR3 loop spans 14 amino acids. J was trimmed by 6 bases and V by 4 bases; bases with no gene match: 5. Germline values: CDR1 SGHNT, CDR2 YYREEE (reference sequence). TCRdb's copy holds only in-frame clones and misses some; the assay was immunoSEQ multiplex PCR. The sample consists of about 2.4 million clones, around nine tenths of them appearing once. Comments on this clone: Its target is unknown.

Sequenced: naive CD4+ T cells sorted from blood. The subset here: CD45RA+ positively selected. This TCR derives from a man younger than 35 in good health. The chain carries TRBV5-4 and TRBJ2-2; 8 positions agree with TRBD1. CDR3 amino acids: CASSRTGTAGELFF. Here the CDR3 DNA reads TGTGCCAGCAGCCGGACAGGGACGGCCGGGGAGCTGTTTTTT.